Below are 16 T cell receptor beta chains sequenced from a single sample in a study of cytomegalovirus exposure and HLA in healthy donors. 60 Vbeta and 13 Jbeta primers were used in PCR. The repertoire was sequenced with immunoSEQ multiplex PCR; TCRdb's copy has only in-frame clones and lacks some. Of about 190,000 clones listed, 60% to 80% are singletons. What was sequenced was PBMCs. These receptors originate from a woman aged 25-40 years in good health and CMV-seropositive.

There are a few counts of this clone. One junction end disagrees with the germline gene, perhaps due to a read error. The chain has TRBV5-5 and TRBJ2-1; D is uncertain. There are 11 residues in the CDR3. CDR1 is SGHKS, CDR2 YYEKEE, per germline (reference sequence). In DNA, the CDR3 is TGTGCCAGCAGCTTGTTGGGTGAGGAGTTCTTC. The encoded protein is CASSLLGEEFF.

This clone was seen a few times. This rearrangement joins TRBV7-4 to TRBJ2-2; weak D call: TRBD2 (6 bases). With 1 base removed from V and 0 bases from J, the gap between germline ends came to 12 bases. The length of the CDR3 is 17 residues. Per germline, CDR1 SGHVT and CDR2 SQSDAQ. The CDR3 DNA is TGTGCCAGCAGCTTAGATCGGGAGTGGCCGAACACCGGGGAGCTGTTTTTT. Its protein product is CASSLDREWPNTGELFF.

The V call is TRBV7-9, the J call TRBJ1-5; D is perhaps TRBD1 (6 bases). Trimming shortened V by 5 bases and J by 7 bases, and 15 bases separated the two germline ends. Per the germline V gene, CDR1 is SEHNR and CDR2 is FQNEAQ (reference sequence). The CDR3 is 14 residues long. Written as DNA, the CDR3 is TGTGCCAGCAGCCGAGACAGGCAGGGGCAGCCCCAGCATTTT. Residues: CASSRDRQGQPQHF.

V and J are TRBV7-8 and TRBJ2-3, with TRBD2 as a possible D gene (6 bases). V was trimmed by 0 bases and J by 2 bases, leaving 12 bases between them. The CDR3 spans 16 residues. Germline values: CDR1 SGHVS, CDR2 FQNEAQ. CDR3: CASSLAGTSYTDTQYF. CDR3 nucleotide sequence: TGTGCCAGCAGCTTAGCCGGGACTTCGTACACAGATACGCAGTATTTT.

V is TRBV18 and J is TRBJ2-1, with a possible D match to TRBD2 (6 bases). This CDR3 has 15 amino acids. In germline, CDR1 is KGHSH, CDR2 LQKENI. The ends were cut back, 3 bases at V and 2 bases at J, with 11 bases in the middle. In DNA, the CDR3 is TGTGCCAGCTCACCCTTACGGACTACCTACAATGAGCAGTTCTTC. Amino acid sequence: CASSPLRTTYNEQFF.

The rearrangement uses TRBV5-1 and TRBJ2-3; maybe TRBD2 (5 bases). Trimming took off 1 base at V and 0 bases at J, with 9 bases between the two ends. CDR1 SGHRS and CDR2 YFSETQ come from the germline V gene. The CDR3 runs to 15 residues. The DNA for the CDR3 is TGCGCCAGCAGCTTGAAGACTACTAGCACAGATACGCAGTATTTT. Encoded protein: CASSLKTTSTDTQYF.

The rearrangement links TRBV4-2 to TRBJ2-7, with 7 bases fitting TRBD2. The CDR3 is made up of 17 amino acids. J gave up 0 bases and V 4 bases, and 12 bases lay outside the gene matches. The germline gives CDR1 LGHNA, CDR2 YNFKEQ. CDR3 DNA sequence: TGTGCCAGCAGCCTGGAGCTGGGAGGGGTCGTCTCCTACGAGCAGTACTTC. Amino acids: CASSLELGGVVSYEQYF.

V usage is TRBV20-1 and J usage is TRBJ2-1; tentative D call: TRBD1 (6 bases). V was clipped by 3 bases and J by 9 bases, with 9 bases between them. CDR1 is DFQATT, CDR2 SNEGSKA, per germline (reference sequence). This CDR3 contains 11 residues. CDR3 in DNA: TGCAGTGCTAGGGTACAGGGTGAGCAGTTCTTC. Protein sequence: CSARVQGEQFF.

The CDR3 protein is CASSGRGGLYEQYF. DNA of the CDR3: TGTGCCAGCAGTGGCCGGGGGGGGCTTTACGAGCAGTACTTC. The chain links TRBV28 to TRBJ2-7; the match to TRBD2 covers 8 bases. This CDR3 has 14 residues. Per the germline V gene, CDR1 is MDHEN and CDR2 is SYDVKM. J was trimmed by 4 bases and V by 5 bases; bases with no gene match: 7.

V gene TRBV27 combines with J gene TRBJ1-4; D call uncertain. This CDR3 contains 15 residues. CDR1 is MNHEY and CDR2 is SMNVEV in the germline V gene (reference sequence). The V and J ends lost 1 base and 8 bases respectively, with 14 bases between them. The CDR3 DNA follows: TGTGCCAGCAGTTTATTAGCGCGGCAGCTCGAAAAACTGTTTTTT. It encodes CASSLLARQLEKLFF.

A word on this clone: Other nucleotide sequences in the sample specify the same CDR3. The rearrangement uses TRBV6-4 and TRBJ2-7; weak D call: TRBD2 (5 bases). V was pared by 6 bases and J by 0 bases, with 24 bases between. The germline V gene encodes CDR1 MRHNA and CDR2 SNTAGT. This CDR3 spans 18 amino acids. The CDR3 region is CASSDPVLGSTSSYEQYF. In DNA form, the CDR3 reads TGTGCCAGCAGCGACCCGGTACTCGGAAGCACTAGCTCCTACGAGCAGTACTTC.

The J gene is TRBJ1-1, the V gene TRBV12-1; TRBD1 is taken as the D call from the table, unchecked against the DNA. TRBV12-1 is an annotated pseudogene. The CDR3 extends over 16 amino acids. This CDR3 reads CASSFRQGPMNTEAFF. CDR3 coding DNA: TGTGCCAGCAGCTTTCGGCAGGGGCCGATGAACACTGAAGCTTTCTTT.

The rearrangement uses TRBV28 and TRBJ1-1, with 7 bases lining up with TRBD1. V lost 5 bases, J lost 2 bases, and 5 bases stayed unmatched. The germline V gene encodes CDR1 MDHEN and CDR2 SYDVKM. The length of the CDR3 is 14 residues. The chain's CDR3 is CASSGDRDNTEAFF. CDR3 sequence (DNA): TGTGCCAGCAGTGGCGACAGGGACAACACTGAAGCTTTCTTT. The entire variable domain, with the rest obtained from reference TRBV28 and TRBJ1-1, is as follows: DVKVTQSSRYLVKRTGEKVFLECVQDMDHENMFWYRQDPGLGLRLIYFSYDVKMKEKGDIPEGYSVSREKKERFSLILESASTNQTSMYLCASSGDRDNTEAFFGQGTRLTVV.

This clone has more than one count but fewer than ten. The V call is TRBV12-5, the J call TRBJ2-3; D is perhaps TRBD2 (6 bases). The germline CDR1 and CDR2 sequences are LGHNT and FRNRAP. Between the trimmed V and J ends, which lost 0 bases and 0 bases, there was a span of 16 bases. The CDR3 is 18 amino acids. The CDR3 DNA reads TGTGCTAGTGGTTTGGTCTTGGACGGGAGACCTAGCACAGATACGCAGTATTTT. This gives the protein CASGLVLDGRPSTDTQYF.

The V gene is TRBV2, the J gene TRBJ1-1; D not resolved. The V gene lost 7 bases and the J gene lost 2 bases, with 5 bases spanning the gap. Germline V gene data show CDR1 as SNHLY and CDR2 as FYNNEI. This CDR3 comprises 11 residues. CDR3 region: CASTPNTEAFF. The CDR3 DNA reads TGTGCCAGCACCCCAAACACTGAAGCTTTCTTT.

This sequence joins TRBV5-6 and TRBJ2-3; 8 bases map to TRBD2. This CDR3 is built from 15 residues. The V gene's germline CDR1 is SGHDT and CDR2 YYEEEE. The junction had 4 bases not matched to a gene; V was cut back by 1 base and J by 3 bases. The CDR3 nucleotides read TGTGCCAGCAGCTTGCCGGGAGGGCCAACAGATACGCAGTATTTT. It codes for CASSLPGGPTDTQYF.